The 10 T cell receptor beta chains reported below all come from one sample, sequenced in a study of cytomegalovirus exposure and HLA in healthy donors. The PCR ran on 60 Vbeta and 13 Jbeta primers. Sequenced by immunoSEQ multiplex PCR; TCRdb stores in-frame clones only, minus some. This table has around 150,000 clones, around 80% appearing once. The sequenced sample was PBMCs. The receptors originated from a young man in good health and CMV-seronegative.

The rearrangement uses TRBV6-1 and TRBJ2-2; TRBD1 might be the D (6 bases). Per the germline V gene, CDR1 is MNHNS and CDR2 is SASEGT. Trimming pared 8 bases from V and 3 bases from J, leaving 16 bases between. The CDR3 is made up of 15 amino acids. The CDR3 DNA sequence: TGTGCCAGCGTGCAGGGGTTTGGGGACACCGGGGAGCTGTTTTTT. Protein sequence: CASVQGFGDTGELFF.

The chain employs TRBV20-1 and TRBJ2-1; no definite D call. This CDR3 spans 11 amino acids. The V gene's germline CDR1 is DFQATT and CDR2 SNEGSKA (reference sequence). CDR3 loop: CTRWADNEQFF. The CDR3 DNA reads TGCACGCGTTGGGCAGACAATGAGCAGTTCTTC.

This chain joins TRBV19 and TRBJ2-7; perhaps TRBD1 as D (6 bases). The germline V gene has CDR1 LNHDA and CDR2 SQIVND (reference sequence). This CDR3 has 15 amino acids. The germline V and J ends were trimmed by 3 bases and 0 bases, with 12 bases remaining between them. The CDR3 is CASSMVGQSSYEQYF. The CDR3 DNA reads TGTGCCAGTAGTATGGTAGGACAGAGCTCCTACGAGCAGTACTTC.

The chain couples TRBV4-3 to TRBJ2-7; the D gene is possibly TRBD1 (6 bases). Germline V gives CDR1 LGHNA, CDR2 YSLEER. CDR3 size: 15 residues. V lost 1 base to trimming and J lost 2 bases, with 12 bases between them. In DNA form, the CDR3 reads TGCGCCAGCAGCCAAGGCTACAGGGATACCTACGAGCAGTACTTC. Translation: CASSQGYRDTYEQYF.

The V gene is TRBV12-5, the J gene TRBJ1-3, with D perhaps matching TRBD1 (6 bases). V was clipped by 6 bases and J by 0 bases, with 12 bases between them. CDR1 is LGHNT, CDR2 FRNRAP, per germline. This CDR3 comprises 15 residues. The CDR3 nucleotides read TGTGCTAGTGGGGGGGCGACCGTCTCTGGAAACACCATATATTTT. Translation gives CASGGATVSGNTIYF.

The chain recombines TRBV6-1 with TRBJ2-7, with a weak D call TRBD1 (6 bases). This CDR3 contains 16 residues. Germline V gene sequence: CDR1 MNHNS, CDR2 SASEGT. V shed 4 bases and J shed 6 bases, with 22 bases lying between them. In DNA form, the CDR3 reads TGTGCCAGCAGTGCTCATAGTGGGGGCGCCCTCGTCGAGCAGTACTTC. Protein: CASSAHSGGALVEQYF.

The genes are TRBV5-4 and TRBJ2-3, with 12 nucleotides matching TRBD2. Germline CDR1 and CDR2: SGHNT and YYREEE (reference sequence). This CDR3 has 16 residues. Trimming removed 4 bases from V and 7 bases from J; junction bases left unmatched: 10. The CDR3, as DNA: TGTGCCAGCAGCCCCCTGACTAGCGGGGGCGGGAATACGCAGTATTTT. Encoded protein: CASSPLTSGGGNTQYF.

This chain joins TRBV19 and TRBJ2-3; 8 bases are a match to TRBD1. Germline loops: CDR1 LNHDA, CDR2 SQIVND (reference sequence). V shed 6 bases, J shed 3 bases, and the junction held 2 bases outside the gene matches. CDR3 size: 13 residues. CDR3 amino acids: CASSGQGTDTQYF. CDR3 DNA: TGTGCCAGTAGCGGACAGGGAACAGATACGCAGTATTTT. The whole variable domain, remainder taken from reference TRBV19 and TRBJ2-3, is DGGITQSPKYLFRKEGQNVTLSCEQNLNHDAMYWYRQDPGQGLRLIYYSQIVNDFQKGDIAEGYSVSREKKESFPLTVTSAQKNPTAFYLCASSGQGTDTQYFGPGTRLTVL.

This clone was seen just once. The chain recombines TRBV6-1 with TRBJ1-6, with 7 bases aligning to TRBD1. CDR3 length equals 14 residues. The junction had 4 bases not matched to a gene; V was cut back by 2 bases and J by 9 bases. Germline V gene sequence: CDR1 MNHNS, CDR2 SASEGT. The CDR3 sequence is CASSERGRGSPLHF. CDR3 nucleotide sequence: TGTGCCAGCAGTGAAAGGGGGCGCGGTTCACCCCTCCACTTT.

V usage is TRBV6-6 and J usage is TRBJ2-5, with 10 positions matching TRBD2. The J segment lost 4 bases and the V segment lost 7 bases, leaving 12 bases of the junction unmatched. From germline, CDR1 is MNHNY and CDR2 SVGAGI (reference sequence). This CDR3 has 16 residues. The CDR3 bases are TGTGCCAGCACCCCACTTCTAGCGGGAGTGAGAGAGACCCAGTACTTC. This codes for CASTPLLAGVRETQYF.